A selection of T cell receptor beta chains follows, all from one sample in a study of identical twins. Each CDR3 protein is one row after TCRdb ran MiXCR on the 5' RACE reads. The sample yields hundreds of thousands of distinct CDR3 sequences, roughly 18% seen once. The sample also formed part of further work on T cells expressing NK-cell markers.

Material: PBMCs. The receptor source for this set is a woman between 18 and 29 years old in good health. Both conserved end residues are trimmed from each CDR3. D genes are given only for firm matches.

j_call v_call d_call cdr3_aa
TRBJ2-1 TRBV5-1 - ASSLDGSNSYNEQF
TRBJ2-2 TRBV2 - ASSKEGGDTGELF
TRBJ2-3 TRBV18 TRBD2 ASSPLAGGTTDTQY
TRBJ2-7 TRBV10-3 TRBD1 AISDPGGVIEQY
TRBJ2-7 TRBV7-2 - AILLDGPYEQY
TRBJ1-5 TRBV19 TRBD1 ASSISTGPYQPQH
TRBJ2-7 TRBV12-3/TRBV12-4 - ASGLVGEQY
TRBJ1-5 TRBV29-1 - SVVEGLLNQPQH
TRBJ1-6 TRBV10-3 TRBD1 AIREGTGNSTPLH
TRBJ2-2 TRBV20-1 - SASRGENTGELF
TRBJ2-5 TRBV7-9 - ASSLAGGGTISETQY
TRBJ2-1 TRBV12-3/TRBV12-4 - ASSPSGYEQF
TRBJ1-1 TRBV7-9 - ASSLTGQEAF
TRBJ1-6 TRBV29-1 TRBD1 SVSQGAQNSPLH
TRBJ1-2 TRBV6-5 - ASSYSSSNYGYT
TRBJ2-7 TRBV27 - ASRLGTPAAYEQY
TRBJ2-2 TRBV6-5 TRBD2 ASSDSGGPRTGELF
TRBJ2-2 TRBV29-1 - SAALQGYTGELF
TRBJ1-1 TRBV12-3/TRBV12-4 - ASSSSNTEAF
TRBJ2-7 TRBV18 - ASSPRAGLYYEQY
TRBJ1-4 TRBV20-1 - SASFQGREKLF
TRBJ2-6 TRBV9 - ASSVGGDSGANVLT
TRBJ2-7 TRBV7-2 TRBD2 ASSLMAGGTSEQY
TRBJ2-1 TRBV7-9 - AVSGGSSSYNEQF
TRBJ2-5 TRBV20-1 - SAIGPLGETQY
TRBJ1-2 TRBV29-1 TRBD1 SVILRDREANYGYT
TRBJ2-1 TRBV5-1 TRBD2 ASSGRAGGSYNEQF
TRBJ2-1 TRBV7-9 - ADGQYNEQF
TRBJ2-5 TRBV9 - ASSAFQGKETQY
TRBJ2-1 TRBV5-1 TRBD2 ASSLDLTSGRSAYNEQF
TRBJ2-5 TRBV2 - AMTEAGAETQY
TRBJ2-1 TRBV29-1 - SVGEEQF
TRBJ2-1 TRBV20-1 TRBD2 SADGTSGRNEQF
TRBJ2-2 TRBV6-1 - ASSQLSVGGPGELF
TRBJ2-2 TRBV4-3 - ASSQDSGPDQELF
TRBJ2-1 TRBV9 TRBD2 ASSPLPGTSGGSQF
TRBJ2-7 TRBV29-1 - SATGTDTYEQY
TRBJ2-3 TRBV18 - ASSFSAATDTQY
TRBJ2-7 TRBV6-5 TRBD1 ASSYAPRDRAYEQY
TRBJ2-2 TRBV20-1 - SAVRPGRRTGELF
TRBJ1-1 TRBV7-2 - ASSTQRNTEAF
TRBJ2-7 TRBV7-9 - ASQGRILDEQY